A single TCR beta chain is shown here with its context. The source of the sample is a study of shared clonotypes between healthy human individuals. The protocol was immunoSEQ multiplex PCR, while the TCRdb copy is restricted to in-frame clones and leaves out a portion. The sample yields roughly 2.4 million clones, under 97% seen once. The germline V gene encodes CDR1 SGHRS and CDR2 YFSETQ. Trimming took 2 bases from V and 0 from J, leaving 12 bases between them. The CDR3 covers 15 residues. This chain links TRBV5-1 with TRBJ2-7, with a possible D match to TRBD1 (6 bases). The sequence came from a man between 18 and 29 years old in good health. Sequenced sample: naive CD4+ T cells sorted from blood. The sample's subset: CD45RA+ positively selected. The CDR3 DNA follows: TGCGCCAGCAGCTTCGTCCAGGGGTTCTCCTACGAGCAGTACTTC. Translated: CASSFVQGFSYEQYF.